These 28 T cell receptor beta chains were sequenced from one sample in a study of early T cells in non-severe SARS-CoV-2 infection. TCRdb passed the 5' RACE reads through MiXCR, listing each CDR3 protein once. The sample records 55,000 or so distinct CDR3 sequences, around 13% being singletons. Input material: whole blood. These receptor sequences come from an adult who was a healthcare worker with PCR-confirmed SARS-CoV-2 infection or an uninfected control (not recorded which).

The table lists this clonotype with many counts. The rearrangement uses TRBV20-1 and TRBJ1-2, with TRBD1 matching over 7 bases. The ends lost 0 bases at V and 8 bases at J; junction bases unmatched: 9. The CDR3 runs to 14 residues. Germline V gene data show CDR1 as DFQATT and CDR2 as SNEGSKA (reference sequence). In DNA form, the CDR3 reads TGCAGTGCTAGAGATGGGACAGACCTCAGAGGCTACACCTTC. Its protein is CSARDGTDLRGYTF.

This clonotype was recorded once. The rearrangement joins TRBV6-1 to TRBJ2-7, with a possible D match to TRBD1 (6 bases). Trimming took off 5 bases at V and 6 bases at J, with 20 bases between the two ends. CDR3 size: 15 residues. The V gene's germline CDR1 is MNHNS and CDR2 SASEGT. CDR3 nucleotides: TGTGCCAGCAGTCTAACCCCGGGACAACATCGCGAGCAGTACTTC. Its translation: CASSLTPGQHREQYF.

This clonotype was detected only a few times. V usage is TRBV3-1 and J usage is TRBJ1-1; perhaps TRBD1 as D (6 bases). Germline-derived CDR1 and CDR2 are LGHDT and YNNKEL (reference sequence). Trimming removed 0 bases from V and 11 bases from J, with 16 bases in between. This CDR3 comprises 14 residues. Written as DNA, the CDR3 is TGTGCCAGCAGCCAAGATCTCGGAACAGGGAGGGCTTTCTTT. It encodes CASSQDLGTGRAFF.

This clonotype has just a few counts. V usage is TRBV11-3 and J usage is TRBJ2-3, with TRBD2 matching over 8 bases. V was pared by 4 bases and J by 4 bases, with 7 bases of the junction left unmatched. Germline lookup yields CDR1 SGHNT and CDR2 YENEEA. This CDR3 is built from 15 residues. For the CDR3, the DNA is TGTGCCAGCAGCTCCGGGGGGGCGGGCGCAGATACGCAGTATTTT. This codes for CASSSGGAGADTQYF.

This clonotype showed up many times. The chain combines TRBV7-2 with TRBJ2-7; the D is unclear. This CDR3 spans 15 amino acids. Germline assignment: CDR1 SGHTA and CDR2 FQGNSA. The ends were cut back, 5 bases at V and 1 base at J, with 15 bases in the middle. CDR3 protein: CASSLRVGASYEQYF. The CDR3 nucleotides are TGTGCCAGCAGCCTACGCGTAGGAGCGTCCTACGAGCAGTACTTC.

The chain uses TRBV18 and TRBJ2-7, with 10 bases fitting TRBD1. The ends lost 5 bases at V and 2 bases at J; junction bases unmatched: 3. CDR3 size: 14 residues. Germline lookup yields CDR1 KGHSH and CDR2 LQKENI. In DNA form, the CDR3 reads TGTGCCAGCTCAGTAGGACAGGGGGCCTACGAGCAGTACTTC. Translating gives CASSVGQGAYEQYF.

This clonotype was observed at least ten times. The rearrangement uses TRBV3-1 and TRBJ1-1; D perhaps matches TRBD1 (6 bases). This CDR3 spans 16 amino acids. Looked up from germline, CDR1 is LGHDT and CDR2 is YNNKEL (reference sequence). Trimming cost V 3 bases and J 1 base, with 15 bases left between them. The CDR3 DNA follows: TGTGCCAGCAGCCAGATTACCGGGACAAGGAACACTGAAGCTTTCTTT. Its translation is CASSQITGTRNTEAFF. Full variable domain (remainder filled in from reference TRBV3-1 and TRBJ1-1): DTAVSQTPKYLVTQMGNDKSIKCEQNLGHDTMYWYKQDSKKFLKIMFSYNNKELIINETVPNRFSPKSPDKAHLNLHINSLELGDSAVYFCASSQITGTRNTEAFFGQGTRLTVV.

The table lists this clonotype with a few counts. J is TRBJ1-2 and V is TRBV12-5; perhaps TRBD1 as D (5 bases). The V and J ends lost 1 base and 6 bases respectively, with 21 bases between them. From germline, CDR1 is LGHNT and CDR2 FRNRAP. The length of the CDR3 is 17 residues. The CDR3 DNA sequence: TGTGCTAGTGGTTTGGGACGCCTGGACGGAGGGGCCCATGGCTACACCTTC. It yields the protein CASGLGRLDGGAHGYTF.

Many counts were recorded for this clonotype. This chain joins TRBV5-6 and TRBJ1-5, with TRBD1 identical over 10 bases. This CDR3 comprises 15 residues. Trimming at V came to 0 bases and at J to 7 bases, leaving 4 bases not matched to a gene. Germline assignment: CDR1 SGHDT and CDR2 YYEEEE. The CDR3: CASSLAGTGVQPQHF. In nucleotides, the CDR3 is TGTGCCAGCAGCTTGGCAGGGACAGGGGTACAGCCCCAGCATTTT.

Notes on this clonotype: A much more abundant neighbour one base away suggests this may be a read error. V usage is TRBV7-9 and J usage is TRBJ2-3; no clear D gene. CDR1 SEHNR and CDR2 FQNEAQ come from the germline V gene (reference sequence). V shed 5 bases and J shed 3 bases, with 12 bases lying between them. The CDR3 consists of 14 residues. The CDR3 region is CASSPDRITDTQYF. In nucleotides, the CDR3 is TGTGCCAGCAGCCCCGACCGGATAACAGATACGCAGTATTTT.

The chain combines TRBV29-1 with TRBJ2-2; D call uncertain. This CDR3 region has 13 residues. Germline V gene lookup returns CDR1 SQVTM and CDR2 ANQGSEA. Trimming pared 5 bases from V and 3 bases from J, leaving 10 bases between. The CDR3 here is CSVQVAYTGELFF. In DNA, the CDR3 is TGCAGCGTTCAAGTTGCCTACACCGGGGAGCTGTTTTTT.

This clonotype was observed a few times. The chain links TRBV29-1 to TRBJ2-3; the D gene is possibly TRBD2 (5 bases). The CDR3 spans 13 residues. From germline, CDR1 is SQVTM and CDR2 ANQGSEA. V was clipped by 8 bases and J by 6 bases, with 18 bases between them. The CDR3 region has the DNA TGCAGCCTGAAGACTATAGCGATCGATACGCAGTATTTT. This sequence encodes CSLKTIAIDTQYF.

This clonotype was recorded a few times. The chain joins TRBV20-1 to TRBJ2-5, with a weak D call TRBD2 (5 bases). With 1 base removed from V and 1 base from J, the gap between germline ends came to 10 bases. This CDR3 region has 14 residues. From germline, CDR1 is DFQATT and CDR2 SNEGSKA (reference sequence). CDR3 DNA sequence: TGCAGTGCTAGAGGGGGAGTTCGCCAAGAGACCCAGTACTTC. Translation gives CSARGGVRQETQYF.

This clonotype came up a few times. V and J are TRBV11-2 and TRBJ2-3, with 9 bases identical to TRBD1. Trimming removed 6 bases from V and 6 bases from J; junction bases left unmatched: 10. In germline, CDR1 is SGHAT, CDR2 FQNNGV. The CDR3 has 15 amino acids. The CDR3: CASRLHGQGRDTQYF. The CDR3 DNA sequence: TGTGCCAGCAGGCTACATGGACAGGGGAGGGATACGCAGTATTTT. Complete variable domain (other parts from reference TRBV11-2 and TRBJ2-3): EAGVAQSPRYKIIEKRQSVAFWCNPISGHATLYWYQQILGQGPKLLIQFQNNGVVDDSQLPKDRFSAERLKGVDSTLKIQPAKLEDSAVYLCASRLHGQGRDTQYFGPGTRLTVL.

This clonotype was recorded at least ten times. The rearrangement uses TRBV11-3 and TRBJ2-2, with 10 bases lining up with TRBD2. CDR3 length: 18 amino acids. CDR1 and CDR2 from the germline V gene are SGHNT and YENEEA. V gave up 5 bases and J gave up 1 base; unmatched junction bases: 10. The CDR3 DNA follows: TGTGCCAGCAGCCACAACAGGATAGCGGGGGGGAACACCGGGGAGCTGTTTTTT. It encodes CASSHNRIAGGNTGELFF.

This clonotype was observed at least ten times. This chain links TRBV19 with TRBJ2-3; D uncertain. Germline CDR1 LNHDA, CDR2 SQIVND (reference sequence). The CDR3 has 16 residues. Trimming took off 6 bases at V and 1 base at J, with 17 bases between the two ends. DNA for the CDR3: TGTGCCAGTAGCGTGGGCCAATCCTATGGCACAGATACGCAGTATTTT. Its translation is CASSVGQSYGTDTQYF.

This clonotype showed up many times. J is TRBJ1-2 and V is TRBV2; 10 bases agree with TRBD1. V trimming: 4 bases; J trimming: 4 bases; junction bases outside the gene matches: 6. The germline V gene encodes CDR1 SNHLY and CDR2 FYNNEI. The CDR3 has 15 residues. The CDR3 DNA reads TGTGCCAGCAGTGTACTGACAGGGGGCGCCTATGGCTACACCTTC. This sequence encodes CASSVLTGGAYGYTF.

This clonotype has a single count. This chain uses TRBV7-8 with TRBJ1-6; possibly TRBD1 for D (6 bases). Trimming removed 3 bases from V and 7 bases from J, with 10 bases in between. Germline V gene data show CDR1 as SGHVS and CDR2 as FQNEAQ. The length of the CDR3 is 14 residues. This CDR3 reads CASSLGGGNSPLHF. The DNA of the CDR3 is TGTGCCAGCAGCTTGGGGGGCGGGAATTCACCCCTCCACTTT.

This clonotype turned up a few times. The chain uses TRBV10-3 and TRBJ1-1; D ambiguous. Germline CDR1 and CDR2: ENHRY and SYGVKD. The CDR3 has 15 residues. Trimming pared 0 bases from V and 1 base from J, leaving 9 bases between. The CDR3 DNA sequence: TGTGCCATCAGTGAGTCGATTGTCACGAACACTGAAGCTTTCTTT. The encoded protein is CAISESIVTNTEAFF.

J is TRBJ2-3 and V is TRBV21-1; no DNA check was done on the table's D call, TRBD2. TRBV21-1 is designated a pseudogene. The CDR3 has 13 residues. The CDR3 DNA follows: TGTGCCAGCAGCGAGCTAGCGGGGGTAGGGCAGTATTTT. It yields the protein CASSELAGVGQYF.

The table lists this clonotype with a count of one. The chain joins TRBV20-1 to TRBJ2-3; the D gene is possibly TRBD2 (5 bases). Trimming stripped 6 bases from V and 6 bases from J, with 22 bases between. There are 15 residues in the CDR3. The germline V gene encodes CDR1 DFQATT and CDR2 SNEGSKA (reference sequence). CDR3 sequence: CSARNRAPSGDTQYF. The CDR3 region has the DNA TGCAGTGCCAGAAACCGGGCCCCCTCGGGGGATACGCAGTATTTT.

This clonotype was counted only a few times. The chain carries TRBV6-2 or TRBV6-3 and TRBJ2-1, with 7 positions matching TRBD2. CDR3 size: 15 residues. CDR1 MNHEY and CDR2 SVGEGT come from the germline V gene. V shed 3 bases, J shed 8 bases, and the junction held 10 bases outside the gene matches. In nucleotides, the CDR3 is TGTGCCAGCAGTTATGTCTCCCAGGGAGGGGATGAGCAGTTCTTC. Residues: CASSYVSQGGDEQFF.

The CDR3 sequence: CASRYHTGKSTDTQYF. DNA of the CDR3: TGTGCCAGCAGATACCACACAGGGAAGAGCACAGATACGCAGTATTTT. J is TRBJ2-3 and V is TRBV6-2 or TRBV6-3; possibly TRBD1 for D (6 bases). This CDR3 spans 16 amino acids. In germline, CDR1 is MNHEY, CDR2 SVGEGT. V gave up 6 bases and J gave up 0 bases, with 16 bases separating them.

The chain combines TRBV20-1 with TRBJ2-3, with a tentative D call TRBD2 (5 bases). Trimming stripped 5 bases from V and 0 bases from J, with 12 bases between. Germline V gene sequence: CDR1 DFQATT, CDR2 SNEGSKA (reference sequence). The CDR3 loop spans 14 amino acids. CDR3 nucleotides: TGCAGTGCTGCAGACTATTCTAGCACAGATACGCAGTATTTT. The encoded protein is CSAADYSSTDTQYF.

This clonotype occurred many times. The chain recombines TRBV6-2 or TRBV6-3 with TRBJ2-7; no reliable D call. CDR3 length: 14 residues. The V end lost 3 bases, the J end lost 2 bases, and 11 bases lay between the germline ends. The germline V gene has CDR1 MNHEY and CDR2 SVGEGT. This chain's CDR3 is CASSYGSQAYEQYF. In DNA form, the CDR3 reads TGTGCCAGCAGTTATGGGTCTCAGGCCTACGAGCAGTACTTC.

There are many counts of this clonotype. CDR3 amino acids: CASSFSYSPLHF. In DNA form, the CDR3 reads TGTGCCAGCAGTTTCTCGTATTCACCCCTCCACTTT. The chain links TRBV6-2 or TRBV6-3 to TRBJ1-6, with D unclear. The CDR3 consists of 12 residues. Germline V gene data show CDR1 as MNHEY and CDR2 as SVGEGT. Trimming cost V 4 bases and J 8 bases, with 6 bases left between them.

This sequence joins TRBV6-5 and TRBJ2-5; 9 bases map to TRBD2. Germline CDR1 is MNHEY and CDR2 is SVGAGI. This CDR3 has 17 amino acids. With 5 bases clipped from V and 9 bases from J, the junction kept 19 bases outside the gene matches. The CDR3 reads CASSLTPGLARGGAQYF. CDR3 DNA sequence: TGTGCCAGCAGTCTAACCCCGGGACTAGCAAGGGGGGGCGCCCAGTACTTC.

The chain is built from TRBV7-9 and TRBJ2-5, with TRBD1 as a possible D gene (6 bases). The V and J ends lost 2 bases and 5 bases respectively, with 12 bases between them. The CDR3 totals 14 residues. Per germline, CDR1 SEHNR and CDR2 FQNEAQ (reference sequence). DNA for the CDR3: TGTGCCAGCAGCTTATTACAGGGAATCGAGACCCAGTACTTC. It encodes CASSLLQGIETQYF. The full variable domain, rest sourced from reference TRBV7-9 and TRBJ2-5, is DTGVSQNPRHKITKRGQNVTFRCDPISEHNRLYWYRQTLGQGPEFLTYFQNEAQLEKSRLLSDRFSAERPKGSFSTLEIQRTEQGDSAMYLCASSLLQGIETQYFGPGTRLLVL.